This TCR beta chain came from a study of vaccination and CD4 T cells after COVID-19. Sequencing of the DNA from cultured CD4+ T cells was carried out with the Oncomine TCR Beta short-read assay. Cultured CD4+ T cells were the source of extracted genomic DNA. From the PCR reads, TCRdb called clonotypes with MiXCR, one entry per CDR3 protein. The sample includes 7,000 or so distinct CDR3 sequences, 74% of them seen just once. Documented treatment: 10-day PBMC culture with coronavirus spike peptide pools or control peptides (ViraFEST assay). The V gene's germline CDR1 is MNHNS and CDR2 SASEGT. The length of the CDR3 is 14 residues. V was clipped by 6 bases and J by 0 bases, with 11 bases between them. With regard to this clonotype: Its antigen is still unknown.

This chain joins TRBV6-1 and TRBJ1-1; D might be TRBD1 (5 bases). The sequence was obtained from a human donor who had recovered from COVID-19. Sequenced input: CD4+ T cells from blood, cultured in vitro. The chain's CDR3 is CASRLGELNTEAFF. In DNA, the CDR3 is TGTGCCAGCAGGTTGGGGGAATTGAACACTGAAGCTTTCTTT.